The 18 T cell receptor beta chains listed next were all sequenced from one sample in a study of blood T cell repertoires in COVID-19. Data came from immunoSEQ multiplex PCR; TCRdb stores just in-frame clones and leaves some out. Among roughly 160,000 clones listed, 75% to 90% were seen once. Sequences were obtained from PBMCs or T cells enriched from blood (not recorded which). All receptors come from a woman aged 55-75 years who had recovered from COVID-19.

The chain recombines TRBV29-1 with TRBJ1-2; D is undetermined. This CDR3 comprises 14 residues. Germline loops: CDR1 SQVTM, CDR2 ANQGSEA. V dropped 3 bases and J dropped 7 bases, with 18 bases sitting between them. DNA of the CDR3: TGCAGCGTTGAGAAGTCTGGACGGCGGGCTGGCTACACCTTC. Its translation: CSVEKSGRRAGYTF.

The V call is TRBV24-1, the J call TRBJ2-1, with a possible D match to TRBD2 (6 bases). Germline V gene lookup returns CDR1 KGHDR and CDR2 SFDVKD. Trimming took 1 base from V and 4 from J, leaving 13 bases between them. The CDR3 runs 16 residues. The CDR3 region is CATSDLGGTDYNEQFF. The CDR3 DNA reads as TGTGCCACCAGTGATTTAGGAGGGACGGATTACAATGAGCAGTTCTTC.

V gene TRBV2 combines with J gene TRBJ2-3, with 10 bases lining up with TRBD2. V dropped 4 bases and J dropped 4; count of bases not matched to a gene: 2. There are 14 residues in the CDR3. In germline, CDR1 is SNHLY, CDR2 FYNNEI. CDR3 amino acids: CASSGAGGSDTQYF. The CDR3, as DNA: TGTGCCAGCAGTGGAGCGGGAGGGTCAGATACGCAGTATTTT.

V and J are TRBV5-1 and TRBJ2-1, with D possibly being TRBD2 (6 bases). There are 15 residues in the CDR3. V lost 7 bases and J 6 bases, leaving 20 bases between the germline ends. The germline gives CDR1 SGHRS, CDR2 YFSETQ. Here the CDR3 DNA reads TGCGCCAGCCAGTCCGCGGGGCCTGGGACCAATGAGCAGTTCTTC. Amino acid sequence: CASQSAGPGTNEQFF. Full variable domain (remainder filled in from reference TRBV5-1 and TRBJ2-1): KAGVTQTPRYLIKTRGQQVTLSCSPISGHRSVSWYQQTPGQGLQFLFEYFSETQRNKGNFPGRFSGRQFSNSRSEMNVSTLELGDSALYLCASQSAGPGTNEQFFGPGTRLTVL.

This clone was seen a handful of times. V and J are TRBV6-5 and TRBJ1-2, with a tentative D call TRBD1 (5 bases). The CDR3 has 11 amino acids. Between the trimmed V and J ends, which lost 6 bases and 8 bases, there was a span of 10 bases. Germline CDR1 is MNHEY and CDR2 is SVGAGI. The CDR3 here is CASSQGGGYTF. The DNA of the CDR3 is TGTGCCAGCAGCCAGGGCGGCGGCTACACCTTC.

This clone was found once. V usage is TRBV19 and J usage is TRBJ1-6; 8 bases are a match to TRBD1. Germline V gene lookup returns CDR1 LNHDA and CDR2 SQIVND (reference sequence). V was clipped by 3 bases and J by 7 bases; unmatched bases: 5. The CDR3 is 15 residues long. Written as DNA, the CDR3 is TGTGCCAGTAGTATCACCGGGACAGGAAATTCACCCCTCCACTTT. This translates into CASSITGTGNSPLHF.

The gene calls are TRBV2 and TRBJ2-1; D uncertain. The V end lost 4 bases, the J end lost 7 bases, and 2 bases lay between the germline ends. CDR3 length equals 10 residues. Germline assignment: CDR1 SNHLY and CDR2 FYNNEI. The CDR3 sequence: CASSANEQFF. CDR3 nucleotides: TGTGCCAGCAGTGCGAATGAGCAGTTCTTC.

This chain connects TRBV7-9 to TRBJ1-5; 9 bases are a match to TRBD1. CDR3 length: 18 residues. From germline, CDR1 is SEHNR and CDR2 FQNEAQ (reference sequence). V dropped 5 bases and J dropped 1; count of bases not matched to a gene: 12. The CDR3 here is CASSESPGTGKSNQPQHF. The CDR3 DNA is TGTGCCAGCAGCGAAAGCCCCGGGACAGGGAAGAGCAATCAGCCCCAGCATTTT.

As DNA, the CDR3 is TGCAGCGTTGAAATGACAGGGGTGGGTGAAAAACTGTTTTTT. Protein sequence: CSVEMTGVGEKLFF. The chain carries TRBV29-1 and TRBJ1-4; 8 nucleotides align to TRBD1. The V and J ends lost 2 bases and 7 bases, in that order; junction bases with no gene match: 6. The CDR3 covers 14 residues. Germline values: CDR1 SQVTM, CDR2 ANQGSEA. The full variable domain, rest sourced from reference TRBV29-1 and TRBJ1-4, is SAVISQKPSRDICQRGTSLTIQCQVDSQVTMMFWYRQQPGQSLTLIATANQGSEATYESGFVIDKFPISRPNLTFSTLTVSNMSPEDSSIYLCSVEMTGVGEKLFFGSGTQLSVL.

The rearrangement joins TRBV6-1 to TRBJ2-7, with TRBD2 as a possible D gene (5 bases). Germline V gene lookup returns CDR1 MNHNS and CDR2 SASEGT. Trimming shortened V by 9 bases and J by 3 bases, and 18 bases separated the two germline ends. The CDR3 length is 14 residues. In DNA, the CDR3 is TGTGCCAGTCGTTTTAGGGAGAGTAACTACGAGCAGTACTTC. Residues: CASRFRESNYEQYF.

The rearrangement links TRBV6-5 to TRBJ2-5; D is perhaps TRBD2 (5 bases). The germline V gene has CDR1 MNHEY and CDR2 SVGAGI. The germline V and J ends were trimmed by 7 bases and 2 bases, with 11 bases remaining between them. This CDR3 has 13 amino acids. The CDR3 nucleotides read TGTGCCAGCACGCGAGGGTTTCAAGAGACCCAGTACTTC. Translating gives CASTRGFQETQYF.

The gene calls are TRBV5-1 and TRBJ2-7; possibly TRBD1 for D (6 bases). With 4 bases removed from V and 2 bases from J, the gap between germline ends came to 19 bases. Per germline, CDR1 SGHRS and CDR2 YFSETQ. The CDR3 runs 16 residues. CDR3 in amino acids: CASSLGPGQRTYEQYF. The CDR3, as DNA: TGCGCCAGCAGCCTCGGCCCCGGACAGCGGACCTACGAGCAGTACTTC. Full variable domain (missing parts from reference TRBV5-1 and TRBJ2-7): KAGVTQTPRYLIKTRGQQVTLSCSPISGHRSVSWYQQTPGQGLQFLFEYFSETQRNKGNFPGRFSGRQFSNSRSEMNVSTLELGDSALYLCASSLGPGQRTYEQYFGPGTRLTVT.

The chain links TRBV7-9 to TRBJ2-1; 11 bases are a match to TRBD2. Trimming cost V 2 bases and J 3 bases; bases outside gene matches: 9. The CDR3 spans 18 residues. Per the germline V gene, CDR1 is SEHNR and CDR2 is FQNEAQ (reference sequence). The CDR3 region is CASSLLAGGGGVYNEQFF. DNA for the CDR3: TGTGCCAGCAGCTTACTAGCGGGAGGAGGCGGGGTCTACAATGAGCAGTTCTTC.

The CDR3 loop reads CASSPGQGLEKLFF. Written as DNA, the CDR3 is TGCGCCAGCAGCCCAGGACAGGGTTTAGAAAAACTGTTTTTT. This chain links TRBV5-1 with TRBJ1-4; 8 bases match TRBD1. The CDR3 spans 14 residues. The V segment lost 4 bases and the J segment 8 bases; nucleotides outside the gene matches: 7. CDR1 is SGHRS and CDR2 is YFSETQ in the germline V gene. Based on the CDR3 plus reference TRBV5-1 and TRBJ1-4, the full variable domain is KAGVTQTPRYLIKTRGQQVTLSCSPISGHRSVSWYQQTPGQGLQFLFEYFSETQRNKGNFPGRFSGRQFSNSRSEMNVSTLELGDSALYLCASSPGQGLEKLFFGSGTQLSVL.

The chain has TRBV10-2 and TRBJ1-2, with TRBD1 matching 10 bases. The V and J ends lost 3 bases and 5 bases, in that order; junction bases with no gene match: 6. This CDR3 contains 15 residues. Germline CDR1 is WSHSY and CDR2 is SAAADI. CDR3 in DNA: TGCGCCAGCAGTGATCGGACAGGGGGAGGGTATGGCTACACCTTC. Translating gives CASSDRTGGGYGYTF.

The J gene is TRBJ2-2, the V gene TRBV28, with a tentative D call TRBD1 (6 bases). The CDR3 has 13 residues. Germline V gene lookup returns CDR1 MDHEN and CDR2 SYDVKM. V was clipped by 1 base and J by 15 bases, with 15 bases between them. Written as DNA, the CDR3 is TGTGCCAGCAGTTTATTTATACAGGGTTTGATGTTTTTT. Protein sequence: CASSLFIQGLMFF.

This chain connects TRBV7-8 to TRBJ1-5, with 9 positions matching TRBD1. Trimming at V came to 2 bases and at J to 3 bases, leaving 8 bases not matched to a gene. Per the germline V gene, CDR1 is SGHVS and CDR2 is FQNEAQ. This CDR3 is 17 amino acids long. The CDR3 reads CASSLLTGGTNNQPQHF. As DNA, the CDR3 is TGTGCCAGCAGCTTACTGACAGGGGGGACTAACAATCAGCCCCAGCATTTT. The whole variable domain, remainder taken from reference TRBV7-8 and TRBJ1-5, is GAGVSQSPRYKVAKRGQDVALRCDPISGHVSLFWYQQALGQGPEFLTYFQNEAQLDKSGLPSDRFFAERPEGSVSTLKIQRTQQEDSAVYLCASSLLTGGTNNQPQHFGDGTRLSIL.

The J gene is TRBJ1-5, the V gene TRBV7-2; D unresolved. CDR1 is SGHTA, CDR2 FQGNSA, per germline. Trimming left V 2 bases short and J 7 bases short, with 9 bases between. This CDR3 contains 13 residues. The CDR3 here is CASSLSRVQPQHF. The CDR3 coding sequence is TGTGCCAGCAGCTTATCCCGGGTCCAGCCCCAGCATTTT.